This TCR beta chain was documented in a study of blood T cell repertoires in COVID-19 (dated by TCRdb to 2019 to 2021). Study-level background: Samples covering the acute and convalescent phases of COVID-19 were provided by collaborators in the United States, Italy and Spain. Where available, HLA class I and class II types were obtained from metadata supplied by the sample provider rather than from assay-based typing. The samples were drawn from the first 160 participants of the ongoing ImmuneRACE study and from over a thousand subjects provided by 6 global collaborators. The repertoires were released in a freely available public database meant as a resource for research on the immune response to SARS-CoV-2. A de-identified subject ID, COVID-19 status, age in years and sex were almost always included in the sample metadata. The material from the prospective study consisted of cDNA or gDNA derived from T cells, B-cell-depleted T cells, or PBMCs. Deeply sampled blood TCRbeta repertoires from subjects exposed to, actively infected with, or recovered from COVID-19 were included in the dataset. Paper-wide results and their limitations: Clinical and demographic metadata were provided uncurated, with the amount varying by source and participant.

CDR1 SGHTA and CDR2 FQGNSA are derived from the germline V gene. From its cysteine to its phenylalanine, the CDR3 spans 14 amino acids. Left in the record is the CDR3 DNA by itself, 42 bases read in frame from the first base. V is shortened by 5 bases, J by 4 bases, and the region joining them spans 14 bases. In Seattle, one collaborating source enrolled patients while the infection was active and tracked those patients longitudinally over the course of disease. The collaborating institutions used their own protocols to collect whole blood in K2EDTA tubes. For TCRbeta analysis, collaborators shipped samples in one of three forms: frozen whole blood, isolated PBMCs, or DNA extracted from either of those sample types. This clone was recorded a few times. Its antigen is still unknown. Base qualities are not recorded, but no much larger clone differs from it by a single base. TCRbeta CDR3 regions were amplified from genomic DNA using the immunoSEQ Assay, a bias-controlled multiplex PCR. Turning to the authors' computational methods: Within the assay, amplification of reference gene primers was used to estimate how many nucleated cells each sample contained. To quantify the absolute abundance of each unique TCRbeta CDR3 rearrangement, sequence reads were collapsed and filtered. Productive Simpson clonality was computed per sample as the square root of Simpson's diversity index over productive rearrangements. This immuneACCESS table, as held by TCRdb, lists in-frame sequences with V and J called but not all clones. Of the missing ones, under half trace to an unresolved V gene in checked studies; the others have no known cause. V and J calls and clone size are given by that table; D and trimming were obtained from the DNA. The sample table contains approximately 90,000 clones; only one count was recorded for 78% of them. Roughly 6.3% of the sample is taken by the ten largest.

The sequencing sample was made of peripheral blood. The chain uses TRBV7-2 and TRBJ1-1; the D gene remains uncertain. The source of this sequence is a man aged 70 or older with COVID-19, enrolled during active disease. CDR3 reads: CASSRTTHGTEAFF. The nucleotide sequence is TGTGCCAGCAGCCGCACCACCCACGGCACTGAAGCTTTCTTT.